The clone carrying this T cell receptor (beta chain) was recorded many times. No antigen is known for it. The CDR3 totals 12 residues. V was shortened by 4 bases and J by 8 bases, with 10 bases between the two germline ends. Germline CDR1 reads KGHDR; CDR2 reads SFDVKD. The diagnostic basis comprised clinical symptoms, serum thyroxine and TRAb, thyroid ultrasound and orbital computed tomography. The source of the sample is a study of T cells in Graves' hyperthyroidism and ophthalmopathy. Regarding the study as a whole: Clonotypes that were expanded in thyroid above 0.001 mostly appeared in blood too. Ophthalmopathy could be told apart from stable hyperthyroidism with a 13 V-J model. Prediction of ophthalmopathy progression came a median around 6 months pre-onset.

Amplification of TCR beta CDR3 regions used RNA as the template. A set of HTBI primers served as the primers for a first-round RT-PCR of the TCR CDR3. A single record per CDR3 protein comes from TCRdb applying MiXCR to the multiplex PCR reads. The sample contains 400,000 to 500,000 distinct CDR3 sequences, roughly 15% of which appear only once. The chain links TRBV24-1 to TRBJ1-1; D is uncertain. The receptor was derived from a man between 18 and 35 years old with Graves' ophthalmopathy. The sample consisted of blood. The CDR3 here is CATSDLTEEAFF. CDR3 nucleotide sequence: TGTGCCACCAGTGACCTGACGGAGGAAGCTTTCTTT.